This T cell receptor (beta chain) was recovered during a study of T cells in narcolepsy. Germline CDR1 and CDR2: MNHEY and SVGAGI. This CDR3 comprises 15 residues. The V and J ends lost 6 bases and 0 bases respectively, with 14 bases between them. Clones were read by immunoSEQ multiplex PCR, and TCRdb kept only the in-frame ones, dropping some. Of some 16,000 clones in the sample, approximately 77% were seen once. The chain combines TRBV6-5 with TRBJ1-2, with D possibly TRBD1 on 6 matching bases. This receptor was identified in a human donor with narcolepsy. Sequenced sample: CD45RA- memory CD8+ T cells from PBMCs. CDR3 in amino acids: CASRLGQLANYGYTF. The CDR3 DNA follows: TGTGCCAGCAGGCTCGGACAGTTAGCTAACTATGGCTACACCTTC.